Listed below are T cell receptor beta chains from one sample, sequenced in a study of spatial heterogeneity in lung cancer. Via MiXCR, TCRdb re-called the 5' RACE reads, giving one row per CDR3 protein. The data hold about 6,900 distinct CDR3 sequences, with around 3.1% observed a single time. The source was lung tumor tissue, collected at surgery. All receptors derive from a male donor with early-stage non-small cell lung cancer. The conserved cysteine and the conserved F or W are not part of the CDR3 here.

J,V,CDR3
TRBJ1-1,TRBV7-9,ASSLGQVMNTEAF
TRBJ1-1,TRBV7-9,ASSKKGASAF
TRBJ2-7,TRBV20-1,SARPPYEQY
TRBJ2-1,TRBV20-1,SARPPLRQGFKQF
TRBJ2-6,TRBV7-9,ASSLGISGANVLT
TRBJ2-7,TRBV20-1,SAGLAGIYEQY
TRBJ2-1,TRBV20-1,SAASGSKMQF
TRBJ2-7,TRBV20-1,SARVASGRAGEQY
TRBJ1-2,TRBV30,AWSTGGGYT
TRBJ2-3,TRBV6-5,ASSWGLATDTQY
TRBJ1-5,TRBV6-5,ASSYSREQPQH
TRBJ2-3,TRBV19,ASSIRGTSGTDTQY
TRBJ2-3,TRBV28,ASSFRSTDTQY
TRBJ2-1,TRBV18,ASSPRGGKNENEQF
TRBJ2-5,TRBV7-8,ASSYSQETQY
TRBJ2-7,TRBV19,ASSPKQTALTYEQY
TRBJ2-7,TRBV5-1,ASSLSARVVDEQY